The T cell receptor beta chain described here comes from a study of OX40 agonist ivuxolimab in advanced cancers. Study at large: Treatment of patients was with ivuxolimab, an agonistic anti-OX40 (CD134) antibody. Averaging 60 years in age, with a range of about 23 to 85, the cohort was approximately 87% male. Study conclusions and caveats: The investigators did not determine what antigen specificity the expanded peripheral T cells had. CD8+ T cells averaged more expanded clones than CD4+.

Generated by immunoSEQ multiplex PCR, the TCRdb table keeps only in-frame clones and is missing some. The table has 20,000 to 30,000 clones, more than 80% seen once. About this clone: The antigen is undetermined.

V gave up 3 bases and J gave up 3 bases, with 14 bases separating them. The CDR3 sequence is 15 residues long. Germline CDR1 and CDR2: MGHDK and SYGVNS. This chain joins TRBV25-1 and TRBJ1-1; maybe TRBD1 (6 bases). This TCR was sampled from an adult with an advanced solid tumor such as melanoma, head and neck, liver or kidney cancer. Sequencing used CD4+ or CD8+ T cells sorted from blood, obtained in a trial of the OX40 agonist ivuxolimab. CDR3 DNA: TGTGCCAGCAGTGATTGGGGGGCCAAAGACACTGAAGCTTTCTTT. Its translation: CASSDWGAKDTEAFF.